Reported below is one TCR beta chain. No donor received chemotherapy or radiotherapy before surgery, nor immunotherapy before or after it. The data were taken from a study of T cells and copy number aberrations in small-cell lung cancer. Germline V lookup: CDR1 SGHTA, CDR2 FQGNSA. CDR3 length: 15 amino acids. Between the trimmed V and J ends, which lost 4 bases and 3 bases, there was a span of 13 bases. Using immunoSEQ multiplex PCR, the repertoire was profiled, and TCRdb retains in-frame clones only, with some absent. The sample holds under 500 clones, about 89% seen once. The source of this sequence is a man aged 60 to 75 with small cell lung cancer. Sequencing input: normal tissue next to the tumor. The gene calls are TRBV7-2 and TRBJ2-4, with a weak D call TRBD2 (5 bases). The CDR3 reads CASSWSSAGKNIQYF. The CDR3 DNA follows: TGTGCCAGCAGCTGGTCATCGGCGGGCAAAAACATTCAGTACTTC.